The clone carrying this T cell receptor (beta chain) appeared a single time. Its antigen is currently unknown. The data were obtained in a study of vaccination and CD4 T cells after COVID-19. Study-level information: Post-diagnosis, post-COVID samples were collected after a median approximately 100 days, ranging 35 to 161.

The junction had 2 bases not matched to a gene; V was cut back by 1 base and J by 3 bases. CDR1 SEHNR and CDR2 FQNEAQ come from the germline V gene (reference sequence). The CDR3 is made up of 15 amino acids. Treatment noted: approximately nine-day PBMC culture with coronavirus spike peptide pools or control peptides (ViraFEST assay). Each well received two million PBMCs, cultured with approximately 10 IU/ml IL-2 and approximately 10 ug/ml peptide pools. Sequenced with the Oncomine TCR Beta short-read assay was DNA taken from cultured CD4+ T cells. DNA came from CD4+ T cells after culture. TCRdb re-called the PCR reads through MiXCR, storing one row per CDR3 protein. The table shows about 19,000 distinct CDR3 sequences, with 40% to 65% occurring only once.

J is TRBJ2-1 and V is TRBV7-9; the match to TRBD1 covers 8 bases. The TCR originated in a human donor who had recovered from COVID-19. The sample here was CD4+ T cells from blood, cultured in vitro, taken before SARS-CoV-2 vaccination. CDR3 sequence (DNA): TGTGCCAGCAGCTTAGGAGGGACAGGCTACAATGAGCAGTTCTTC. This encodes CASSLGGTGYNEQFF.